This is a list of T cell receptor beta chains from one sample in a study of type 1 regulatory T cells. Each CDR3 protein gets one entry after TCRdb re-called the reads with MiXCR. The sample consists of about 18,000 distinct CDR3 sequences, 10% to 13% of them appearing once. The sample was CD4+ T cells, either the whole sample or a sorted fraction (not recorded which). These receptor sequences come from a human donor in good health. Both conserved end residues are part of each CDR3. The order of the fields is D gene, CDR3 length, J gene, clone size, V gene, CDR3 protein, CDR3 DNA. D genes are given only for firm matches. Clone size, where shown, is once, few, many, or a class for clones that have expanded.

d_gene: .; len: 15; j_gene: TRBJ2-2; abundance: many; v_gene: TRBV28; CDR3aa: CASSTHGTHTGELFF; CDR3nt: TGTGCCAGCAGTACCCACGGGACACACACCGGGGAGCTGTTTTTT
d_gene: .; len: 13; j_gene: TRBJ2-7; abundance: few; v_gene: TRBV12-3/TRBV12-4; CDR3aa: CASSSDRYYEQYF; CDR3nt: TGTGCCAGCAGTTCGGACAGATATTACGAGCAGTACTTC
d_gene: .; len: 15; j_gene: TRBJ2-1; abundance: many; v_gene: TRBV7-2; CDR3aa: CASSLQGQGVNEQFF; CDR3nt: TGTGCCAGCAGCTTGCAAGGGCAGGGAGTGAATGAGCAGTTCTTC
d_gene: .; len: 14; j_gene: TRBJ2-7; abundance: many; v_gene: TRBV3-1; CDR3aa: CASSPSGAVYEQYF; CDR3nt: TGTGCCAGCAGCCCCTCGGGAGCCGTCTACGAGCAGTACTTC
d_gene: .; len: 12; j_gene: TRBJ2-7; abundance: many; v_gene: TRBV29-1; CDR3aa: CSVGGSGYEQYF; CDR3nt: TGCAGCGTTGGTGGTAGCGGATACGAGCAGTACTTC
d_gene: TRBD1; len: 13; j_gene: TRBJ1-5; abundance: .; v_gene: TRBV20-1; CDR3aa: CSANPGQGQPQHF; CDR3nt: TGCAGTGCTAACCCGGGACAGGGTCAGCCCCAGCATTTT
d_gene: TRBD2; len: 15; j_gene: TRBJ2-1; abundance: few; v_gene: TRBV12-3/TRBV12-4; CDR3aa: CASSYGLAGKVEQFF; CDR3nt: TGTGCCAGCAGTTACGGACTAGCGGGTAAGGTTGAGCAGTTCTTC
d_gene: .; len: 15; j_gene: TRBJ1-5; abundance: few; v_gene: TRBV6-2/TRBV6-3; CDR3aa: CASRDRDFSNQPQHF; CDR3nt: TGTGCCAGCAGGGACCGGGACTTTAGCAATCAGCCCCAGCATTTT
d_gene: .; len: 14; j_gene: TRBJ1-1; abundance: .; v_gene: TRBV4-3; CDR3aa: CASSQDRGQSTAFF; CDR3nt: TGCGCCAGCAGCCAAGATAGAGGACAGTCCACGGCTTTCTTT
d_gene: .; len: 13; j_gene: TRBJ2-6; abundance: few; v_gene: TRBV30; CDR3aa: CAWRNSGANVLTF; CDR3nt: TGTGCCTGGAGAAATTCTGGGGCCAACGTCCTGACTTTC
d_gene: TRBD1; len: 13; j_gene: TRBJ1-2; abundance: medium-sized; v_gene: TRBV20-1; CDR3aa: CSASTRGTGGYTF; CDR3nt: TGCAGTGCTAGTACCCGAGGGACAGGAGGCTACACCTTC
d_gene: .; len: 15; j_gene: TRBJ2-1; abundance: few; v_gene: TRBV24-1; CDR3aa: CATSDQGGKDNEQFF; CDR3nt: TGTGCCACCAGTGACCAGGGGGGTAAAGACAATGAGCAGTTCTTC
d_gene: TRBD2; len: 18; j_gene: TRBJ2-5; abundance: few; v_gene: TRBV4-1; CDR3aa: CASSEVAPPSGAQETQYF; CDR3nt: TGCGCCAGCAGCGAAGTCGCCCCGCCTAGCGGGGCTCAAGAGACCCAGTACTTC
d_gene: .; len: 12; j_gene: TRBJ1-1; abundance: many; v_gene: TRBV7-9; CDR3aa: CASSLAGRVAFF; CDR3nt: TGTGCCAGCAGCTTAGCGGGCAGGGTGGCTTTCTTT
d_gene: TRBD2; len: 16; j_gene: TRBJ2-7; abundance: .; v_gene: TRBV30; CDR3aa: CAWSAGTSGGAYEQYF; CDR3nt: TGTGCCTGGAGTGCAGGTACTAGCGGAGGGGCCTACGAGCAGTACTTC
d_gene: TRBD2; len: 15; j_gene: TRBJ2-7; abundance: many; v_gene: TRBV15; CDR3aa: CATSLGTSGQYEQYF; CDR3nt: TGTGCCACCAGCCTCGGGACTAGCGGACAGTACGAGCAGTACTTC
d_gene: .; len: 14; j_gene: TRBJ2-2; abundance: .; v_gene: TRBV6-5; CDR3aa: CPSSYYPGTGELFF; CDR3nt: TGTCCCAGTAGTTACTATCCGGGCACCGGGGAGCTGTTTTTT
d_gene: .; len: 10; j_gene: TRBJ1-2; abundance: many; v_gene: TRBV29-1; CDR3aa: CSVDRDGYTF; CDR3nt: TGCAGCGTTGACAGGGATGGCTACACCTTC
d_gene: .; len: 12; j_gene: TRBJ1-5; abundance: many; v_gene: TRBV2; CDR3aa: CASSPLSQPQHF; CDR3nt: TGTGCCAGCAGCCCGTTGAGTCAGCCCCAGCATTTT
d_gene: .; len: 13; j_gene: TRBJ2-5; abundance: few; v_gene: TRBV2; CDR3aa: CASRRDLGETQYF; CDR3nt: TGTGCCAGCAGACGGGACCTCGGGGAGACCCAGTACTTC
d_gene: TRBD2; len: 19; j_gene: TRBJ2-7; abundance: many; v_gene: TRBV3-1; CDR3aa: CASSQDSGSGGRWSYEQYF; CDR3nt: TGTGCCAGCAGCCAAGATTCCGGGTCTGGCGGGAGGTGGTCCTACGAGCAGTACTTC
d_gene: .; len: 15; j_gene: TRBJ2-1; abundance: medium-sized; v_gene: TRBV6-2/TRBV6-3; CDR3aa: CASSYPGTFFNEQFF; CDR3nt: TGTGCCAGCAGTTACCCGGGGACCTTCTTCAATGAGCAGTTCTTC
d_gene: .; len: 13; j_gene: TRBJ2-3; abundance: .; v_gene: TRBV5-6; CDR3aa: CASSLWRGDTQYF; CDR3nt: TGTGCCAGCAGCTTGTGGCGGGGAGATACGCAGTATTTT
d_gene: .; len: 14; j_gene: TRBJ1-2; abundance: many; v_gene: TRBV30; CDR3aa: CAWSPPRDKYGYTF; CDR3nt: TGTGCCTGGAGCCCTCCCCGGGACAAGTATGGCTACACCTTC
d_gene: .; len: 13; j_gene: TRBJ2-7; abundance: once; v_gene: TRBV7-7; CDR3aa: CASSFGPFKEQYF; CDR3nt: TGTGCTAGCAGCTTTGGCCCCTTTAAAGAGCAGTACTTC